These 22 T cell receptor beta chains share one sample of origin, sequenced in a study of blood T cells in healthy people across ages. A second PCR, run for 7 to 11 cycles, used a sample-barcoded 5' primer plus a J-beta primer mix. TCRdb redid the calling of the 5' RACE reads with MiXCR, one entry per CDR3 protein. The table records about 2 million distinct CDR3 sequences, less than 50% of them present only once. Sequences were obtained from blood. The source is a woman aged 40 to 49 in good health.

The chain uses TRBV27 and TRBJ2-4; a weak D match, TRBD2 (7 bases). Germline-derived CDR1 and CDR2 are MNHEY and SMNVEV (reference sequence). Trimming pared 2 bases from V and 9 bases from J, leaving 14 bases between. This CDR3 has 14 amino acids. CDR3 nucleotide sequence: TGTGCCAGCAGTTTAGGGGGGGGCCAAAGCATTCAGTACTTC. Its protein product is CASSLGGGQSIQYF.

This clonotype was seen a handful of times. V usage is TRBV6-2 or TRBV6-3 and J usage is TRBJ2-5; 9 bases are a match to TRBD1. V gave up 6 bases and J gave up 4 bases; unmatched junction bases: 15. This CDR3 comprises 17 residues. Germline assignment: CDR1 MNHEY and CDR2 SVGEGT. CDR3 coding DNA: TGTGCCAGCAGCCTCGGACAGGGGCCCCGTTTGGGAGAGACCCAGTACTTC. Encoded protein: CASSLGQGPRLGETQYF.

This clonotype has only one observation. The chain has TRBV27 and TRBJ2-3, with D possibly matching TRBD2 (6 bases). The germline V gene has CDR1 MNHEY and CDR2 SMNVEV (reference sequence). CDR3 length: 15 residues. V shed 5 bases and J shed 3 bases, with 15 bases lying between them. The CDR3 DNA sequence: TGTGCCAGCAGTAAAGACAGCCGGGGGACAGATACGCAGTATTTT. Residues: CASSKDSRGTDTQYF.

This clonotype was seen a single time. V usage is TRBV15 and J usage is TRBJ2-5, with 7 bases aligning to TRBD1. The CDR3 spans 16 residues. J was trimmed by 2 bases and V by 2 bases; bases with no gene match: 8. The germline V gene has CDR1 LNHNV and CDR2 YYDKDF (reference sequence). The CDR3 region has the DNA TGTGCCACCAGCAGACGACCGGGACAGAAGCAAGAGACCCAGTACTTC. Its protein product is CATSRRPGQKQETQYF. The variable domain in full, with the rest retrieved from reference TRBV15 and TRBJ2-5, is DAMVIQNPRYQVTQFGKPVTLSCSQTLNHNVMYWYQQKSSQAPKLLFHYYDKDFNNEADTPDNFQSRRPNTSFCFLDIRSPGLGDTAMYLCATSRRPGQKQETQYFGPGTRLLVL.

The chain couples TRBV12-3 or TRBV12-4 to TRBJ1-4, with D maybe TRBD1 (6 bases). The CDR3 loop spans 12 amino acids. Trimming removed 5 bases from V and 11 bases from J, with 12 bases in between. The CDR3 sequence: CASSPNQGKLFF. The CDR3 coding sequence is TGTGCCAGCAGTCCTAACCAGGGGAAACTGTTTTTT.

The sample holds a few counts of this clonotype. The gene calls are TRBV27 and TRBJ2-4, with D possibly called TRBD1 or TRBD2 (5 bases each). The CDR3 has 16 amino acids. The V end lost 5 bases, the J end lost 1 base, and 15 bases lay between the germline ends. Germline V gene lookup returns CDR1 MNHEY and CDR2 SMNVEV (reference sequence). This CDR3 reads CASSPNRTGAKNIQYF. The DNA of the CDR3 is TGTGCCAGCAGTCCGAACAGGACTGGGGCCAAAAACATTCAGTACTTC.

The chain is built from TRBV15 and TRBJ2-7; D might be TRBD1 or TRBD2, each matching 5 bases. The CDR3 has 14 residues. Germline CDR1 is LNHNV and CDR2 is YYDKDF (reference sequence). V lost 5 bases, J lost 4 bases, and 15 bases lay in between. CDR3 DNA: TGTGCCACCAGCGAAACCGGGACCCTTTACGAGCAGTACTTC. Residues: CATSETGTLYEQYF.

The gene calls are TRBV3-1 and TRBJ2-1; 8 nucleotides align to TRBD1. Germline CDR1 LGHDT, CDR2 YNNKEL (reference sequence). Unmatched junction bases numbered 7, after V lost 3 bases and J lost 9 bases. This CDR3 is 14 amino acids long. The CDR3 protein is CASSHLQGGGEQFF. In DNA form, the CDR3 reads TGTGCCAGCAGCCACCTACAGGGGGGCGGTGAGCAGTTCTTC.

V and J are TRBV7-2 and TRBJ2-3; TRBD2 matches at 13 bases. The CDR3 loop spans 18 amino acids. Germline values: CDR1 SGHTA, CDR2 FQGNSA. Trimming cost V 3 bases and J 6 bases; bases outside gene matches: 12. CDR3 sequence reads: CASSFPLAGGNQQDTQYF. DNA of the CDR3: TGTGCCAGCAGCTTCCCACTAGCGGGGGGGAATCAGCAGGATACGCAGTATTTT. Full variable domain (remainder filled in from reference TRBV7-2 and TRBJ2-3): GAGVSQSPSNKVTEKGKDVELRCDPISGHTALYWYRQSLGQGLEFLIYFQGNSAPDKSGLPSDRFSAERTGGSVSTLTIQRTQQEDSAVYLCASSFPLAGGNQQDTQYFGPGTRLTVL.

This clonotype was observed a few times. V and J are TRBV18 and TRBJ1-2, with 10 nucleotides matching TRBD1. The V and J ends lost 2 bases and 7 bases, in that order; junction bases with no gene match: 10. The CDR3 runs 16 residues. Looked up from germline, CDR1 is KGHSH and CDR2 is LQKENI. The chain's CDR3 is CASSPGDRGKKGGYTF. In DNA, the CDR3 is TGTGCCAGCTCACCAGGGGACAGGGGAAAGAAGGGTGGCTACACCTTC.

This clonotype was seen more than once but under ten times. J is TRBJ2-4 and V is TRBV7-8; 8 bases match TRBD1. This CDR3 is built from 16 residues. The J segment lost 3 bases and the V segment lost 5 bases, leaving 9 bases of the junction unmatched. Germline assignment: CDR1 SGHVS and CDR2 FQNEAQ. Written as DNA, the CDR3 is TGTGCCAGCAGCCTAATGGACAGGGTTATCAAAAACATTCAGTACTTC. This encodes CASSLMDRVIKNIQYF.

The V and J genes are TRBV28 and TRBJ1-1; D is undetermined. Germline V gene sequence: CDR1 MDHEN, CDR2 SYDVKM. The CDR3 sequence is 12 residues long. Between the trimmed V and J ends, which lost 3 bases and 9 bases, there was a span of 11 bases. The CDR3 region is CASSLSLGKAFF. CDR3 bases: TGTGCCAGCAGTTTGTCCCTGGGGAAAGCTTTCTTT.

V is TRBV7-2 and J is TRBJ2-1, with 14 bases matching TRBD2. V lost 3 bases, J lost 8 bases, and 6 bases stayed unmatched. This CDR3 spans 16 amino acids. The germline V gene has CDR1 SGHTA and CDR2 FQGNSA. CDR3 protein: CASSFAGTSGGYEQFF. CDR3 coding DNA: TGTGCCAGCAGCTTCGCCGGGACTAGCGGGGGATATGAGCAGTTCTTC.

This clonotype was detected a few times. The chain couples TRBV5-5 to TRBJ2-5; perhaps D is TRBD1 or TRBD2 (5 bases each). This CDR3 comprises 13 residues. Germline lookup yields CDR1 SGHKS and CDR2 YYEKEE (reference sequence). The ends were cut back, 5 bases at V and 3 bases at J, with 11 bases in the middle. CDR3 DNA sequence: TGTGCCAGCAGTACAGGAGGAAAAGAGACCCAGTACTTC. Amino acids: CASSTGGKETQYF.

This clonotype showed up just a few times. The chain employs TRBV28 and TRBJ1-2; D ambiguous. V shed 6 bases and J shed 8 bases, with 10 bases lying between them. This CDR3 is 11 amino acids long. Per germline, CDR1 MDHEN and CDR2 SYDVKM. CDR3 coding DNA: TGTGCCAGCAGACTCACGTCAGGCTACACCTTC. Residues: CASRLTSGYTF.

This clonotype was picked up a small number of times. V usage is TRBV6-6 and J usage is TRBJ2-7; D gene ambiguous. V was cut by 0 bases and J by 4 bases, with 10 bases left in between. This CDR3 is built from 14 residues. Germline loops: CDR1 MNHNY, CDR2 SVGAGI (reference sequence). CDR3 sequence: CASSYSSTFYEQYF. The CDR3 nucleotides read TGTGCCAGCAGTTACTCCTCCACCTTTTACGAGCAGTACTTC.

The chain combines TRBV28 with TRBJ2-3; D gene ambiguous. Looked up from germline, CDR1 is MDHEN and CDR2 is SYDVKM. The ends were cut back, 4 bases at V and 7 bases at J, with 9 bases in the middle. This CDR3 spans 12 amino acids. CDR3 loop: CASSSRTNTQYF. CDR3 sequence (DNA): TGTGCCAGCAGTTCTAGGACCAATACGCAGTATTTT.

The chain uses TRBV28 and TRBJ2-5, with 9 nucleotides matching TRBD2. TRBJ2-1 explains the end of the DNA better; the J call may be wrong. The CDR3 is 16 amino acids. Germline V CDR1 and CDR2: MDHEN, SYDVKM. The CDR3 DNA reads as TGTGCCAGCAGTCCTCCGGGTAGCGGGAGCCAAGAGACCCAGTTCTTC. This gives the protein CASSPPGSGSQETQFF.

As DNA, the CDR3 is TGTGCCACCGCTTATGTAGGGGGAACAGATACGCAGTATTTT. Amino acid sequence: CATAYVGGTDTQYF. The chain links TRBV7-2 to TRBJ2-3; D perhaps matches TRBD1 (6 bases). CDR1 and CDR2 (germline): SGHTA, FQGNSA. Between the trimmed V and J ends, which lost 10 bases and 3 bases, there was a span of 17 bases. The CDR3 totals 14 residues.

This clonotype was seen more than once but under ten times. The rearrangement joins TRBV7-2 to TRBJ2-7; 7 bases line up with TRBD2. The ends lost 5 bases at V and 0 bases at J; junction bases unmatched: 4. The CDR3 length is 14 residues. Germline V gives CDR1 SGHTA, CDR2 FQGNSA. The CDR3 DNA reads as TGTGCCAGCAGCATCGGGGGGACCTCCTACGAGCAGTACTTC. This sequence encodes CASSIGGTSYEQYF.

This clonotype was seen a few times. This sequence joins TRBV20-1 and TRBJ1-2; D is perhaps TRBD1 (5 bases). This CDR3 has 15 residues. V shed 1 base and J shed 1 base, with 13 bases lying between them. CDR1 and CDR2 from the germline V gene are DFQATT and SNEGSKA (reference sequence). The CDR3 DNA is TGCAGTGCTAGAGCGGGGCAGGGATATAACTATGGCTACACCTTC. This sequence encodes CSARAGQGYNYGYTF.

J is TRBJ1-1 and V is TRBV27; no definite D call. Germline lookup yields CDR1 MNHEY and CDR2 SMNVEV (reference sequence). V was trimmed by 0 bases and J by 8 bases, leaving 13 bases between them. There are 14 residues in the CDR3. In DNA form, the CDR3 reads TGTGCCAGCAGTTTATCTATAAGCACAGCCGAAGCTTTCTTT. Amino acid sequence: CASSLSISTAEAFF.